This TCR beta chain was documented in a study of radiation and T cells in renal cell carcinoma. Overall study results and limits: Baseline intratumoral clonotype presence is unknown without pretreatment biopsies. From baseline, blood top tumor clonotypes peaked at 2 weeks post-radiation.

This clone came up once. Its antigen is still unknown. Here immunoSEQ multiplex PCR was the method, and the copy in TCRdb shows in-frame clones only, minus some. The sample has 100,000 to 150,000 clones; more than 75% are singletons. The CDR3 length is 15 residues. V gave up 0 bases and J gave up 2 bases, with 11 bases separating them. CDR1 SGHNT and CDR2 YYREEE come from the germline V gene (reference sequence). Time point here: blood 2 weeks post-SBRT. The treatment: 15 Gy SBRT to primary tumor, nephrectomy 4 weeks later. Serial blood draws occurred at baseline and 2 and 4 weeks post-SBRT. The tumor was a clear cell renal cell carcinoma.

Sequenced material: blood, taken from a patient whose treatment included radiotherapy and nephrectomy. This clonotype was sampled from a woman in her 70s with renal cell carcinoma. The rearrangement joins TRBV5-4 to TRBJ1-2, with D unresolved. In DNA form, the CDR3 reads TGTGCCAGCAGCTTGGCGGCAGATCGAAACTATGGCTACACCTTC. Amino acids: CASSLAADRNYGYTF.